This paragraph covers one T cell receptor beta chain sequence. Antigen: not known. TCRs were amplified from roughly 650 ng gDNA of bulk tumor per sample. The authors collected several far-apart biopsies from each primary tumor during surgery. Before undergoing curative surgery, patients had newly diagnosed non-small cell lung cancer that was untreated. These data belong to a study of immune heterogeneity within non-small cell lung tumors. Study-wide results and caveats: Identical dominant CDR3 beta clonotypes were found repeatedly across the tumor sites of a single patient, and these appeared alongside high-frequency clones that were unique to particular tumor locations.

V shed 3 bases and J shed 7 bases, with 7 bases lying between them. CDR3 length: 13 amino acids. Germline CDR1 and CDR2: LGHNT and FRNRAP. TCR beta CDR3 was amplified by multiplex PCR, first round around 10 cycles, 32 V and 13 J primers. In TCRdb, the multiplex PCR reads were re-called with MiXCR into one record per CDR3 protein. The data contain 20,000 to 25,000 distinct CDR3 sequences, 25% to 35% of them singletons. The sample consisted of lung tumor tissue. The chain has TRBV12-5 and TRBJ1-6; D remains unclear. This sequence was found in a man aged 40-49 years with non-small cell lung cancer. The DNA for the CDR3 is TGTGCTAGTGGTTTTACAGAAAATTCACCCCTCCACTTT. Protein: CASGFTENSPLHF.